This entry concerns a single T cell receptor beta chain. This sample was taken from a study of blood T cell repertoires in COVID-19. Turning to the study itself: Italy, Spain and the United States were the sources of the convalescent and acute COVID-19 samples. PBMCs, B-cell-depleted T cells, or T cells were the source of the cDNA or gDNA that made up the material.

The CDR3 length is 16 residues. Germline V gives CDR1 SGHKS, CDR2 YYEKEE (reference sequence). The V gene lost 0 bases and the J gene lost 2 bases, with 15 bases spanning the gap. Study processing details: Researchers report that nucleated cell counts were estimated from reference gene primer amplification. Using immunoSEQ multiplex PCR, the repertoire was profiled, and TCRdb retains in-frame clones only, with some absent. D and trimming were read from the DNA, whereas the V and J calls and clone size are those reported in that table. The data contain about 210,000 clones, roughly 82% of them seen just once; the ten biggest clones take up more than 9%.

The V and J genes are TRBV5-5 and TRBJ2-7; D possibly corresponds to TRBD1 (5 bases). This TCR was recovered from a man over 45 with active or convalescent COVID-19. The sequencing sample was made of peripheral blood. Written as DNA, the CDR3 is TGTGCCAGCAGCTTGGAGGGCAGGGTCCCTACCTACGAGCAGTACTTC. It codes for CASSLEGRVPTYEQYF. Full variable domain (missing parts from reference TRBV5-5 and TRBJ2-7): DAGVTQSPTHLIKTRGQQVTLRCSPISGHKSVSWYQQVLGQGPQFIFQYYEKEERGRGNFPDRFSARQFPNYSSELNVNALLLGDSALYLCASSLEGRVPTYEQYFGPGTRLTVT.